The present T cell receptor beta chain was sequenced within a study of T cell responses to AZD1222 COVID-19 vaccine. General observations from the study: Epitopes outside B.1.351 and B.1.1.7 mutated regions reportedly drew nearly half of spike TCRs. At 160-218 and 743-854, vaccine-associated CD4 TCRs were dominant, and they spanned spike.

Only in-frame clones appear in the TCRdb table, and some are missing; sequencing was by immunoSEQ multiplex PCR. Among tens of thousands of clones listed, around 90% were seen once. The CDR3 spans 17 residues. CDR1 and CDR2 (germline): MGHRA, YSYEKL. The V end lost 1 base, the J end lost 1 base, and 16 bases lay between the germline ends. About this clone: What it recognizes is unknown.

This sequence originates from an adult in good health. The source was peripheral blood, collected on day 0 of AZD1222 vaccination. The chain has TRBV4-1 and TRBJ2-5; D is perhaps TRBD2 (5 bases). The CDR3: CASSQGRLIGSQETQYF. DNA for the CDR3: TGCGCCAGCAGCCAAGGGAGGCTGATCGGCTCCCAAGAGACCCAGTACTTC.